These 28 T cell receptor beta chains were all obtained from the same sample, sequenced in a study of long-term antiretroviral therapy in people with HIV (dated by TCRdb to between 2021 and 2024). Sequencing of the TRB variable region was done with the immunoSEQ hsTCRB v3.0 assay at survey level resolution. TCRdb took over this immuneACCESS table, retaining in-frame rearrangements with V and J assigned. Such tables are incomplete; in checked studies, under half of the missing clones stem from an unresolved V gene, and the remainder is unexplained. Across this sample there are fewer than 25,000 clones, with 80% to 90% seen only once. 15% to 20% of the sample is in the top ten clones. The starting material was unsorted PBMCs, obtained 0.1 years before starting antiretroviral therapy. These receptors came from a man aged 18 to 29 with HIV.

The rearrangement uses TRBV19 and TRBJ2-5; D perhaps matches TRBD2 (7 bases). V lost 3 bases, J lost 9 bases, and 23 bases lay in between. CDR3 length equals 16 residues. Germline values: CDR1 LNHDA, CDR2 SQIVND (reference sequence). CDR3 sequence reads: CASSMSLSGGGRAQYF. CDR3 bases: TGTGCCAGTAGTATGTCGTTATCGGGCGGGGGCCGGGCCCAGTACTTC.

J is TRBJ1-2 and V is TRBV30; D possibly corresponds to TRBD1 (6 bases). Germline CDR1 GTSNPN, CDR2 SVGIG (reference sequence). V was pared by 3 bases and J by 3 bases, with 11 bases between. The CDR3 totals 13 residues. The CDR3, as DNA: TGTGCCTGGAGGTACAGGGTGCACTATGGCTACACCTTC. Protein product: CAWRYRVHYGYTF.

The CDR3 sequence is CASSLGANTDTQYF. CDR3 nucleotide sequence: TGTGCCAGCAGCTTAGGGGCCAACACAGATACGCAGTATTTT. The gene calls are TRBV7-3 and TRBJ2-3, with D perhaps matching TRBD1 (5 bases). V was trimmed by 2 bases and J by 2 bases, leaving 8 bases between them. The CDR3 runs to 14 residues. Germline V gene lookup returns CDR1 SGHTA and CDR2 FQGTGA.

DNA for the CDR3: TGTGCCAGCAACCGGGACCTAGCCTACGAGCAGTACTTC. Amino acid sequence: CASNRDLAYEQYF. The chain uses TRBV2 and TRBJ2-7; the D call may be TRBD1 or TRBD2 (5 bases each). This CDR3 has 13 amino acids. The germline V gene encodes CDR1 SNHLY and CDR2 FYNNEI. V lost 7 bases to trimming and J lost 2 bases, with 12 bases between them.

In its sample, this clone was seen a few times. The chain joins TRBV11-2 to TRBJ2-1, with 8 bases that match TRBD1. V dropped 1 base and J dropped 8; count of bases not matched to a gene: 10. This CDR3 has 16 amino acids. CDR1 and CDR2 from the germline V gene are SGHAT and FQNNGV. CDR3 in amino acids: CASSLVWGQVHDEQFF. In nucleotides, the CDR3 is TGTGCCAGCAGCTTAGTTTGGGGACAGGTTCACGATGAGCAGTTCTTC.

V is TRBV10-2 and J is TRBJ1-1; D gene uncertain. Trimming left V 2 bases short and J 6 bases short, with 16 bases between. Per the germline V gene, CDR1 is WSHSY and CDR2 is SAAADI. The length of the CDR3 is 15 residues. The CDR3 DNA sequence: TGCGCCAGCAGTGAGAGCGGATTTGAACGGGCTGAAGCTTTCTTT. Translated, it gives CASSESGFERAEAFF.

V and J are TRBV18 and TRBJ1-4, with 7 bases identical to TRBD1. The CDR3 spans 18 residues. Germline CDR1 KGHSH, CDR2 LQKENI. V lost 3 bases, J lost 6 bases, and 16 bases stayed unmatched. The CDR3 nucleotides are TGTGCCAGCTCACCGGGACTCGACCAGGGGGTATGGTATGAAAAACTGTTTTTT. This gives the protein CASSPGLDQGVWYEKLFF.

The CDR3 DNA sequence: TGTGCCAGCAGTGGATGGTCTGCGGGGCCAGAGACCCAGTACTTC. Translation gives CASSGWSAGPETQYF. This chain links TRBV2 with TRBJ2-5; D possibly corresponds to TRBD2 (6 bases). Germline CDR1 reads SNHLY; CDR2 reads FYNNEI. The length of the CDR3 is 15 residues. V was shortened by 4 bases and J by 4 bases, with 16 bases between the two germline ends.

The chain joins TRBV9 to TRBJ1-6, with unresolved D. Trimming removed 4 bases at V and 9 bases at J, with 11 bases between. Germline-derived CDR1 and CDR2 are SGDLS and YYNGEE. The CDR3 sequence is 13 residues long. The CDR3 sequence: CASSLLGISPLHF. CDR3 DNA: TGTGCCAGCAGCCTACTGGGGATTTCACCCCTCCACTTT.

The chain recombines TRBV27 with TRBJ2-7; TRBD1 might be the D (5 bases). CDR1 is MNHEY and CDR2 is SMNVEV in the germline V gene (reference sequence). The CDR3 totals 14 residues. The V end lost 2 bases, the J end lost 0 bases, and 8 bases lay between the germline ends. Here the CDR3 DNA reads TGTGCCAGCAGTTTAAGGGGCGCCTCCTACGAGCAGTACTTC. Translated, it gives CASSLRGASYEQYF.

This chain joins TRBV9 and TRBJ1-4; tentative D call: TRBD1 (6 bases). V was clipped by 3 bases and J by 0 bases, with 9 bases between them. The CDR3 loop spans 15 amino acids. The germline V gene has CDR1 SGDLS and CDR2 YYNGEE. The CDR3 nucleotides read TGTGCCAGCAGCGAGGGGGAAGCAACTAATGAAAAACTGTTTTTT. It specifies CASSEGEATNEKLFF.

The chain combines TRBV11-2 with TRBJ1-1; possible D gene TRBD1, 5 bases. CDR3 length: 16 residues. V lost 7 bases and J 0 bases, leaving 18 bases between the germline ends. Germline lookup yields CDR1 SGHAT and CDR2 FQNNGV. CDR3 nucleotide sequence: TGTGCCAGCAAACGAGGGGTAGGGGTTATGAACACTGAAGCTTTCTTT. It is translated as CASKRGVGVMNTEAFF.

This chain uses TRBV5-5 with TRBJ2-3; TRBD1 is a possible D gene (5 bases). The V end was cut by 1 base, the J end by 0 bases, with 15 bases between. The length of the CDR3 is 17 residues. Germline V lookup: CDR1 SGHKS, CDR2 YYEKEE (reference sequence). For the CDR3, the DNA is TGTGCCAGCAGCTTGTTGGGGCTCTCAGTTAGCACAGATACGCAGTATTTT. Residues: CASSLLGLSVSTDTQYF.

This clone has just a few counts. The chain uses TRBV4-1 and TRBJ1-5; D gene unclear. Deletions cut 3 bases from V and 5 bases from J, with 11 bases between. The CDR3 is made up of 14 amino acids. The germline V gene has CDR1 MGHRA and CDR2 YSYEKL. CDR3 DNA: TGCGCCAGCAGCCATCGTCAGCTCCATCAGCCCCAGCATTTT. Translation: CASSHRQLHQPQHF.

This chain uses TRBV29-1 with TRBJ2-2, with a weak D call TRBD2 (6 bases). Germline V gene lookup returns CDR1 SQVTM and CDR2 ANQGSEA. This CDR3 is 14 amino acids long. The germline V and J ends were trimmed by 6 bases and 4 bases, with 15 bases remaining between them. The CDR3 region has the DNA TGCAGCGTCTACCCCCGGGAGAGCACCGGGGAGCTGTTTTTT. This codes for CSVYPRESTGELFF.

The chain has TRBV27 and TRBJ2-1, with a weak D call TRBD2 (5 bases). The germline CDR1 and CDR2 sequences are MNHEY and SMNVEV (reference sequence). Trimming took 0 bases from V and 7 from J, leaving 22 bases between them. This CDR3 spans 18 amino acids. The CDR3 sequence is CASSLSSVGVVIANEQFF. The DNA of the CDR3 is TGTGCCAGCAGTTTATCGTCGGTCGGGGTCGTGATAGCAAATGAGCAGTTCTTC.

The chain links TRBV4-1 to TRBJ1-3; TRBD1 might be the D (6 bases). Germline V gene data show CDR1 as MGHRA and CDR2 as YSYEKL. This CDR3 spans 18 amino acids. Trimming shortened V by 0 bases and J by 0 bases, and 15 bases separated the two germline ends. The DNA for the CDR3 is TGCGCCAGCAGCCAAGATCCCCAGGGGCGCCTCTCTGGAAACACCATATATTTT. This translates into CASSQDPQGRLSGNTIYF.

The chain employs TRBV6-6 and TRBJ1-1; D unresolved. Trimming took off 6 bases at V and 3 bases at J, with 17 bases between the two ends. Germline V lookup: CDR1 MNHNY, CDR2 SVGAGI (reference sequence). The CDR3 sequence is 15 residues long. The CDR3 coding sequence is TGTGCCAGCAGCCCTGTCTTGACGGGCTACACTGAAGCTTTCTTT. Its protein is CASSPVLTGYTEAFF.

This clone was observed a few times. The chain carries TRBV4-2 and TRBJ1-4; D is unclear. The CDR3 has 14 amino acids. Germline V gives CDR1 LGHNA, CDR2 YNFKEQ. The V end was cut by 0 bases, the J end by 3 bases, with 5 bases between. CDR3: CASSQDTSNEKLFF. The CDR3 nucleotides read TGTGCCAGCAGCCAAGACACGTCTAATGAAAAACTGTTTTTT.

The chain has TRBV28 and TRBJ2-1, with 9 bases aligning to TRBD2. Germline V gene lookup returns CDR1 MDHEN and CDR2 SYDVKM. CDR3 length equals 14 residues. J gave up 5 bases and V 2 bases, and 1 base lay outside the gene matches. CDR3 nucleotides: TGTGCCAGCAGTTTAGCGGGAGGGAACAATGAGCAGTTCTTC. Translating gives CASSLAGGNNEQFF.

This chain joins TRBV6-5 and TRBJ1-5; the match to TRBD1 covers 7 bases. This CDR3 spans 16 amino acids. Germline-derived CDR1 and CDR2 are MNHEY and SVGAGI. V trimming: 0 bases; J trimming: 2 bases; junction bases outside the gene matches: 4. DNA of the CDR3: TGTGCCAGCAGTTACTCGAGACAGGGTGGCAATCAGCCCCAGCATTTT. Translated, it gives CASSYSRQGGNQPQHF.

This chain joins TRBV5-6 and TRBJ2-1, with TRBD2 identical over 8 bases. This CDR3 has 16 residues. The germline V gene encodes CDR1 SGHDT and CDR2 YYEEEE. J lost 7 bases, V lost 4 bases, and 13 bases had no gene match. The CDR3 reads CASSLAGTRARNEQFF. The CDR3 DNA is TGTGCCAGCAGCCTCGCCGGGACTAGAGCACGGAATGAGCAGTTCTTC.

This chain connects TRBV10-2 to TRBJ2-5; the match to TRBD2 covers 7 bases. The CDR3 has 13 amino acids. V was clipped by 0 bases and J by 5 bases; unmatched bases: 0. The V gene's germline CDR1 is WSHSY and CDR2 SAAADI. CDR3 in DNA: TGCGCCAGCAGTGAGTCGCGGGGGGAGACCCAGTACTTC. Translation gives CASSESRGETQYF.

J is TRBJ2-7 and V is TRBV28; D unresolved. The germline V and J ends were trimmed by 6 bases and 0 bases, with 9 bases remaining between them. Germline values: CDR1 MDHEN, CDR2 SYDVKM. The CDR3 is made up of 13 amino acids. CDR3 nucleotides: TGTGCCAGCAGCTCCGGGTCCTCCTACGAGCAGTACTTC. Translated: CASSSGSSYEQYF.

The rearrangement joins TRBV4-3 to TRBJ2-3, with TRBD2 matching 10 bases. The germline V gene has CDR1 LGHNA and CDR2 YSLEER. CDR3 length: 18 amino acids. Trimming cost V 0 bases and J 4 bases; bases outside gene matches: 10. The CDR3 DNA is TGCGCCAGCAGCCAAGATCCCCCGACTAGCGGGCTCTCAGATACGCAGTATTTT. As protein: CASSQDPPTSGLSDTQYF.

The genes are TRBV9 and TRBJ1-2; D gene ambiguous. V shed 2 bases and J shed 5 bases, with 7 bases lying between them. The CDR3 length is 12 residues. The germline V gene encodes CDR1 SGDLS and CDR2 YYNGEE. As DNA, the CDR3 is TGTGCCAGCAGCGTTGGCGGATATGGCTACACCTTC. Protein product: CASSVGGYGYTF.

CDR3 DNA: TGCGCCAGCAGTGATCACCGGGGAAGGGTTAACTATGGCTACACCTTC. This translates into CASSDHRGRVNYGYTF. The rearrangement uses TRBV10-1 and TRBJ1-2; D remains unclear. CDR1 and CDR2 from the germline V gene are WNHNN and SYGVQD (reference sequence). The CDR3 is made up of 16 amino acids. The V and J ends lost 3 bases and 1 base respectively, with 15 bases between them.

This rearrangement joins TRBV7-2 to TRBJ2-7; possible D gene TRBD2, 7 bases. Trimming left V 3 bases short and J 5 bases short, with 14 bases between. Germline lookup yields CDR1 SGHTA and CDR2 FQGNSA. This CDR3 comprises 14 residues. The CDR3 DNA reads TGTGCCAGCAGCTTTGTGGGGGGGCCTGACGAGCAGTACTTC. This sequence encodes CASSFVGGPDEQYF.